This note documents a single T cell receptor beta chain sequence. The data derive from a study of T cell responses to AZD1222 COVID-19 vaccine. Germline V gene sequence: CDR1 MNHEY, CDR2 SMNVEV (reference sequence). This CDR3 spans 12 amino acids. V gave up 8 bases and J gave up 8 bases; unmatched junction bases: 7. The assay was immunoSEQ multiplex PCR, and TCRdb's table has in-frame clones only and misses some. Among some 150,000 clones listed, approximately 85% were seen once. This sequence joins TRBV27 and TRBJ1-2, with TRBD1 matching 8 bases. Here the sequenced sample was peripheral blood, taken 28 days after the second dose of the MenACWY control vaccine. This receptor was obtained from an adult who received the MenACWY meningococcal vaccine as a control. CDR3 residues: CASQRQGSGYTF. The DNA for the CDR3 is TGTGCCAGCCAACGACAGGGGAGCGGCTACACCTTC.